This record covers a single TCR beta chain. The sample originates from a study of blood T cell dynamics during melanoma immunotherapy. Study summary: Patients with metastatic melanoma got pembrolizumab or nivolumab-ipilimumab as first-line care.

Documented time point: week 3, after first cycle of checkpoint inhibitor. Apart from two fast progressors, RECIST 1.1 response was judged 12 weeks post-infusion. Measured with immunoSEQ multiplex PCR; TCRdb has only the in-frame clones, and not every one. This table holds more than 10,000 clones, roughly 80% found once. The CDR3 has 16 amino acids. V shed 3 bases and J 0 bases; nucleotides not matched to a gene: 7. CDR1 SGHNT and CDR2 YENEEA come from the germline V gene. This chain joins TRBV11-3 and TRBJ2-7; 8 bases map to TRBD2. This receptor was taken from a human donor with melanoma. This specimen was blood, taken from a patient treated with checkpoint blockade. The CDR3: CASSLDLAGGSYEQYF. The DNA for the CDR3 is TGTGCCAGCAGCTTGGACCTAGCGGGCGGCTCCTACGAGCAGTACTTC.